This T cell receptor beta chain was obtained from a study of blood T cell repertoires in COVID-19. Authors' analysis steps: Researchers report that nucleated cell counts were estimated from reference gene primer amplification. Generated by immunoSEQ multiplex PCR, the TCRdb table keeps only in-frame clones and is missing some. For V, J and clone size, that table is used; D and trimming come from the DNA. The sample yields approximately 300,000 clones, roughly 89% seen once. V lost 6 bases to trimming and J lost 6 bases, with 12 bases between them. CDR1 is MNHEY and CDR2 is SVGEGT in the germline V gene. CDR3 length: 13 amino acids.

This TCR was sampled from a man between 60 and 70 years old who had recovered from COVID-19. The chain has TRBV6-2 or TRBV6-3 and TRBJ2-1, with D possibly being TRBD2 (5 bases). Sequencing was carried out using PBMCs or T cells enriched from blood (not recorded which). The CDR3 here is CASSLAEGNEQFF. CDR3 coding DNA: TGTGCCAGCAGCCTAGCCGAGGGCAATGAGCAGTTCTTC.